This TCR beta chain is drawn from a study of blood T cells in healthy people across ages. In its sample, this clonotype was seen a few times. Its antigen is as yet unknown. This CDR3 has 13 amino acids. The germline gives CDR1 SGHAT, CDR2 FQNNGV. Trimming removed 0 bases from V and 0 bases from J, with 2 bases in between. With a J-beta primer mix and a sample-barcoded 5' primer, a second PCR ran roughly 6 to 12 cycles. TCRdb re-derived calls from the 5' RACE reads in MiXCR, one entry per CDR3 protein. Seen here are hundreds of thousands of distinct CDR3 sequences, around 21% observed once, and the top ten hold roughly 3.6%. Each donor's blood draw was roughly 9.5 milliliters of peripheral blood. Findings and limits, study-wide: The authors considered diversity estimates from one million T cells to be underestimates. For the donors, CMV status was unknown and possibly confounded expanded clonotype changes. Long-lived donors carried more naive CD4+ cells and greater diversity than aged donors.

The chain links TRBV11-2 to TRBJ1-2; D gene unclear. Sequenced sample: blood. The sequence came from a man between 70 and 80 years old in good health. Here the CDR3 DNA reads TGTGCCAGCAGCTTAGAGACTAACTATGGCTACACCTTC. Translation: CASSLETNYGYTF.